The rows below give T cell receptor beta chains drawn from one sample of a study of long-term antiretroviral therapy in people with HIV. Clones were read by immunoSEQ multiplex PCR, and TCRdb kept only the in-frame ones, dropping some. This table holds under 25,000 clones, approximately 73% found once. This specimen was unsorted PBMCs, taken 0.5 years after starting antiretroviral therapy. Receptors originate from a woman aged 40 to 50 with HIV. The CDR3 runs from the conserved cysteine through the conserved F or W. A D gene is named only where the DNA matches it firmly. The size entry is marked missing in some rows and otherwise reads once, few, many or a size class.

V gene	clone size	D gene	J gene	CDR3 protein	CDR3 DNA
TRBV7-7	NA	NA	TRBJ2-2	CASSPGRTNTGELFF	TGTGCCAGCAGTCCGGGACGGACGAACACCGGGGAGCTGTTTTTT
TRBV28	NA	NA	TRBJ2-7	CASRPGEKGSYEQYF	TGTGCCAGCCGTCCAGGGGAAAAGGGCTCCTACGAGCAGTACTTC
TRBV30	NA	NA	TRBJ1-5	CAWSRTASQPQHF	TGTGCCTGGAGTCGGACAGCGAGTCAGCCCCAGCATTTT
TRBV13	few	NA	TRBJ2-1	CASSLSGGLAYNEQFF	TGTGCCAGCAGCCTGTCCGGGGGGCTGGCCTACAATGAGCAGTTCTTC
TRBV7-8	NA	TRBD1	TRBJ2-1	CASSLFGTGDGEQFF	TGTGCCAGCAGCTTATTTGGGACAGGGGACGGCGAGCAGTTCTTC
TRBV18	NA	NA	TRBJ1-2	CASSPEDGTNVYGYTF	TGTGCCAGCTCACCTGAAGACGGGACAAACGTCTATGGCTACACCTTC
TRBV7-9	few	TRBD2	TRBJ2-7	CASSRGVNEQYF	TGTGCCAGCAGCCGGGGGGTGAACGAGCAGTACTTC
TRBV4-2	NA	NA	TRBJ2-5	CASSQETPGLAETQYF	TGTGCCAGCAGCCAGGAGACTCCAGGTCTGGCAGAGACCCAGTACTTC
TRBV2	NA	NA	TRBJ1-1	CASSEQGRSEAFF	TGTGCCAGCAGTGAACAGGGGAGATCTGAAGCTTTCTTT
TRBV4-2	few	NA	TRBJ1-3	CASSQDPPGLPGNTIYF	TGTGCCAGCAGCCAAGACCCTCCAGGGCTGCCCGGAAACACCATATATTTT
TRBV18	NA	NA	TRBJ2-3	CASTTGERGTQYF	TGTGCCAGCACAACCGGGGAGAGAGGTACGCAGTATTTT
TRBV30	NA	NA	TRBJ1-6	CAWSVFGGGQSPLHF	TGTGCCTGGAGTGTATTCGGGGGGGGTCAGTCACCCCTCCACTTT
TRBV28	NA	TRBD2	TRBJ2-1	CASSFGGEQFF	TGTGCCAGCAGTTTCGGGGGGGAGCAGTTCTTC
TRBV7-6	NA	TRBD2	TRBJ2-7	CASSTTSGVSYEQYF	TGTGCCAGCAGCACCACTAGCGGGGTTTCCTACGAGCAGTACTTC
TRBV16	NA	NA	TRBJ1-1	CASSQDRNTEAFF	TGTGCCAGCAGCCAAGACAGGAACACTGAAGCTTTCTTT
TRBV19	NA	NA	TRBJ1-1	CASSIKEAVNTEAFF	TGTGCCAGTAGTATAAAGGAGGCGGTGAACACTGAAGCTTTCTTT
TRBV7-3	few	TRBD1	TRBJ1-2	CASSYGQGYGYTF	TGTGCCAGCAGCTACGGACAGGGGTATGGCTACACCTTC
TRBV7-3	NA	TRBD1	TRBJ1-2	CASSLQPPGQGNGYTF	TGTGCCAGCAGCTTACAGCCTCCGGGACAGGGAAATGGCTACACCTTC
TRBV4-3	NA	NA	TRBJ2-7	CASSQVRGGEQYF	TGCGCCAGCAGCCAAGTTAGGGGTGGGGAGCAGTACTTC
TRBV18	NA	NA	TRBJ2-1	CASSPKNEQFF	TGTGCCAGCTCACCTAAAAATGAGCAGTTCTTC
TRBV13	NA	NA	TRBJ2-5	CASSLQGRGETQYF	TGTGCCAGCAGCTTACAGGGGCGCGGGGAGACCCAGTACTTC
TRBV6-6	once	NA	TRBJ2-1	CASGEQFF	TGTGCCAGCGGCGAGCAGTTCTTC
TRBV7-3	NA	NA	TRBJ1-3	CASSPTSSGNTIYF	TGTGCCAGCAGCCCTACCAGCTCCGGAAACACCATATATTTT
TRBV6-1	NA	NA	TRBJ1-2	CASSVSGTYGYTF	TGTGCCAGCAGTGTATCGGGAACCTATGGCTACACCTTC
TRBV30	once	NA	TRBJ2-3	CAWSWDSGTDTQYF	TGTGCCTGGAGTTGGGACTCTGGCACAGATACGCAGTATTTT
TRBV18	NA	NA	TRBJ1-2	CASSPSTDINYGYTF	TGTGCCAGCTCACCAAGCACAGATATTAACTATGGCTACACCTTC
TRBV4-3	NA	TRBD1	TRBJ1-2	CASSQDRGRYYGYTF	TGCGCCAGCAGCCAAGACAGGGGGCGGTACTATGGCTACACCTTC
TRBV9	NA	TRBD2	TRBJ2-1	CASSVGLAGTEQFF	TGTGCCAGCAGCGTGGGACTAGCGGGGACTGAGCAGTTCTTC
TRBV28	NA	NA	TRBJ2-2	CASSAQGKGSTGELFF	TGTGCCAGCAGCGCACAGGGAAAAGGTAGCACCGGGGAGCTGTTTTTT
TRBV5-1	NA	NA	TRBJ2-1	CASSLGGLSYNEQFF	TGCGCCAGCAGCTTGGGCGGACTCTCCTACAATGAGCAGTTCTTC
TRBV4-2	few	TRBD1	TRBJ1-2	CASSQDRPTGSASYYGYTF	TGTGCCAGCAGCCAAGACCGGCCGACAGGGAGTGCATCATACTATGGCTACACCTTC
TRBV19	NA	TRBD2	TRBJ2-2	CASSMAGLGGSGELFF	TGTGCCAGTAGTATGGCGGGACTAGGTGGGAGCGGGGAGCTGTTTTTT
TRBV7-8	NA	TRBD1	TRBJ2-1	CASSALPGQGFNEQFF	TGTGCCAGCAGCGCACTACCGGGACAGGGCTTCAATGAGCAGTTCTTC
TRBV9	NA	TRBD1	TRBJ1-1	CASSVGDRDNTEAFF	TGTGCCAGCAGCGTAGGTGACAGGGATAACACTGAAGCTTTCTTT
TRBV4-1	NA	NA	TRBJ2-1	CASSQDPQSSSYNEQFF	TGCGCCAGCAGCCAAGATCCACAGTCGAGCTCCTACAATGAGCAGTTCTTC
TRBV2	NA	NA	TRBJ1-6	CARSTAYNSPLHF	TGTGCCAGGTCGACAGCCTATAATTCACCCCTCCACTTT
TRBV11-2	NA	TRBD2	TRBJ2-5	CASSPWAGGGKETQYF	TGTGCCAGCAGCCCATGGGCGGGGGGGGGCAAAGAGACCCAGTACTTC
TRBV5-1	NA	NA	TRBJ2-3	CASSLARGGRTDTQYF	TGCGCCAGCAGCTTGGCCCGTGGGGGGCGGACAGATACGCAGTATTTT
TRBV6-4	NA	TRBD2	TRBJ2-1	CASSLERGALFF	TGTGCCAGCAGTCTCGAGCGGGGGGCCCTGTTCTTC
TRBV28	NA	NA	TRBJ1-1	CASSSSGKAFF	TGTGCCAGCAGTTCGAGTGGGAAAGCTTTCTTT
TRBV4-2	NA	NA	TRBJ1-2	CASSQEVQTLYGYTF	TGTGCCAGCAGCCAAGAAGTACAGACCCTTTATGGCTACACCTTC
TRBV29-1	once	NA	TRBJ1-1	CSVGTGNTEAFF	TGCAGCGTCGGGACGGGGAACACTGAAGCTTTCTTT
TRBV7-9	NA	TRBD2	TRBJ2-3	CASSKRTSGTTDTQYF	TGTGCCAGCAGCAAGAGGACTAGCGGAACCACAGATACGCAGTATTTT
TRBV4-2	NA	NA	TRBJ2-2	CASSQLVSVETGELFF	TGTGCCAGCAGCCAATTGGTCAGTGTAGAAACCGGGGAGCTGTTTTTT
TRBV28	once	NA	TRBJ1-1	CASSLVQVDEAFF	TGTGCCAGCAGTTTAGTACAGGTTGATGAAGCTTTCTTT
TRBV11-1	NA	NA	TRBJ1-2	CASSLSPGRDGYTF	TGTGCCAGCAGCTTATCCCCAGGACGGGATGGCTACACCTTC
TRBV5-4	NA	NA	TRBJ1-6	CASSSFDRPNSPLHF	TGTGCCAGCAGCTCCTTCGACAGACCGAATTCACCCCTCCACTTT
TRBV7-8	NA	NA	TRBJ2-7	CASSLAKGYHSYEQYF	TGTGCCAGCAGCTTAGCGAAGGGGTACCACTCCTACGAGCAGTACTTC
TRBV9	NA	TRBD2	TRBJ2-3	CASSAKGLAGAADTQYF	TGTGCCAGCAGCGCTAAGGGACTAGCGGGAGCAGCAGATACGCAGTATTTT
TRBV7-2	few	TRBD1	TRBJ1-6	CASSLAWDRDRSPLHF	TGTGCCAGCAGCTTAGCGTGGGACAGGGACCGTTCACCCCTCCACTTT
TRBV7-9	few	NA	TRBJ2-7	CAIRRGLDEQYF	TGTGCCATCCGCAGGGGCTTGGACGAGCAGTACTTC